The clone carrying this T cell receptor beta chain was seen only a few times. What it binds is unknown. This entry comes from a study of cytotoxic CD8 clonotypes in ibrutinib-treated CLL. Study-wide points: Clonality rose at ibrutinib response, held steady in sustained remission, and fell toward baseline at progression.

V was pared by 1 base and J by 0 bases, with 6 bases between. Looked up from germline, CDR1 is LGHNA and CDR2 is YSLEER. The length of the CDR3 is 14 residues. Only in-frame clones appear in the TCRdb table, and some are missing; sequencing was by immunoSEQ multiplex PCR. Among roughly 190,000 clones, 72% were seen once, and the ten largest hold around an eighth. The receptor was isolated from a human donor with chronic lymphocytic leukemia. The chain employs TRBV4-3 and TRBJ1-1; unclear D gene. The sequences come from PBMCs, collected after 24 months of ibrutinib treatment. The CDR3 region is CASSQASLNTEAFF. As DNA, the CDR3 is TGCGCCAGCAGCCAAGCCTCCTTGAACACTGAAGCTTTCTTT.